One and the same sample provided the 7 T cell receptor beta chains below, sequenced in a study of early T cells in non-severe SARS-CoV-2 infection. One entry per CDR3 protein, called by TCRdb with MiXCR from the 5' RACE reads. The repertoire includes roughly 42,000 distinct CDR3 sequences, less than 15% of them detected once, and roughly 16% sits in the top ten. The material sequenced was whole blood. The receptors here all came from an adult who was a healthcare worker with PCR-confirmed SARS-CoV-2 infection or an uninfected control (not recorded which).

The genes are TRBV28 and TRBJ2-1; TRBD2 might be the D (5 bases). The germline CDR1 and CDR2 sequences are MDHEN and SYDVKM. With 2 bases removed from V and 12 bases from J, the gap between germline ends came to 11 bases. The CDR3 contains 12 residues. CDR3 protein: CASSLGLFRQFF. The DNA of the CDR3 is TGTGCCAGCAGTTTAGGACTTTTCCGGCAGTTCTTC. Full variable domain (outside the CDR3, taken from reference TRBV28 and TRBJ2-1): DVKVTQSSRYLVKRTGEKVFLECVQDMDHENMFWYRQDPGLGLRLIYFSYDVKMKEKGDIPEGYSVSREKKERFSLILESASTNQTSMYLCASSLGLFRQFFGPGTRLTVL.

The rearrangement links TRBV19 to TRBJ2-1; TRBD1 agrees at 7 bases. The J segment lost 2 bases and the V segment lost 7 bases, leaving 2 bases of the junction unmatched. The CDR3 loop spans 13 amino acids. In germline, CDR1 is LNHDA, CDR2 SQIVND (reference sequence). Here the CDR3 reads CASKTGTYNEQFF. The CDR3 DNA sequence: TGTGCCAGTAAGACAGGGACCTACAATGAGCAGTTCTTC.

This clonotype was seen repeatedly, ten times or more. The chain combines TRBV7-2 with TRBJ2-3, with D uncertain. The CDR3 consists of 12 residues. Deletions cut 5 bases from V and 5 bases from J, with 8 bases between. CDR1 is SGHTA and CDR2 is FQGNSA in the germline V gene. CDR3 amino acids: CASSPSIDTQYF. As DNA, the CDR3 is TGTGCCAGCAGCCCTTCGATAGATACGCAGTATTTT.

The chain couples TRBV29-1 to TRBJ2-3; D is ambiguous. The germline V gene encodes CDR1 SQVTM and CDR2 ANQGSEA. The CDR3 extends over 13 amino acids. The ends were cut back, 0 bases at V and 2 bases at J, with 6 bases in the middle. The CDR3 spells CSVEDRTTDTQYF. DNA of the CDR3: TGCAGCGTTGAAGACAGGACCACAGATACGCAGTATTTT.

Many counts were recorded for this clonotype. The chain joins TRBV5-5 to TRBJ2-5; D might be TRBD1 (5 bases). The germline V gene encodes CDR1 SGHKS and CDR2 YYEKEE (reference sequence). The CDR3 is 14 residues long. V lost 4 bases, J lost 1 base, and 11 bases lay in between. CDR3 in amino acids: CASSLIDSQETQYF. In DNA, the CDR3 is TGTGCCAGCAGCCTCATAGACAGCCAAGAGACCCAGTACTTC. Full variable domain (missing parts from reference TRBV5-5 and TRBJ2-5): DAGVTQSPTHLIKTRGQQVTLRCSPISGHKSVSWYQQVLGQGPQFIFQYYEKEERGRGNFPDRFSARQFPNYSSELNVNALLLGDSALYLCASSLIDSQETQYFGPGTRLLVL.

A few counts support this clonotype. The V call is TRBV19, the J call TRBJ2-3; 10 bases line up with TRBD2. From germline, CDR1 is LNHDA and CDR2 SQIVND (reference sequence). The CDR3 has 15 amino acids. Losses at the gene ends were 7 bases for V and 5 bases for J; bases not matched to a gene: 9. CDR3 in amino acids: CASTKREGLEDTQYF. In DNA, the CDR3 is TGTGCCAGTACCAAGCGGGAGGGCCTGGAAGATACGCAGTATTTT.

The V call is TRBV2, the J call TRBJ2-7; D unresolved. The germline V gene encodes CDR1 SNHLY and CDR2 FYNNEI. V dropped 7 bases and J dropped 0 bases, with 13 bases sitting between them. This CDR3 is built from 14 residues. CDR3 DNA sequence: TGTGCCAGCACCCTATATGCCAGCTCCTACGAGCAGTACTTC. Translation: CASTLYASSYEQYF.